This entry features one T cell receptor (beta chain) sequence. Its antigen remains unidentified. The input lacks base qualities; no much larger clone sits a single base away. The CDR3 regions of human TCRbeta chains were analyzed by immunosequencing. In the source study's methods: Repertoire TCRs were checked for matches against a reference library of SARS-CoV-2-specific TCRs that had been generated using the MIRA antigen-specificity platform. Breadth was defined as the fraction of unique TCRs that were SARS-CoV-2-associated. Depth was defined as the fraction of total T cells that were SARS-CoV-2-associated. Using the MIRA data, each spike-specific TCR was mapped to the spike region that the TCR reacts to and placed in a CD4 or CD8 class. Log10-transformed breadth and depth values were compared by one-way ANOVA with Sidak's multiple comparisons tests. TCRdb mirrors the immuneACCESS table, restricted to in-frame sequences. Some clones are absent from its copies; in checked studies, under half trace to an unresolved V gene, and the reason for the others is unknown. The D gene and trimming were derived from the DNA, and the V and J assignments and clone size from that table. For this sample the table gives over 150,000 clones, of which approximately 90% were detected only once. The ten largest clonotypes hold around 3% of the sample.

V lost 2 bases and J lost 3 bases; the stretch between them is 13 bases long. CDR1 and CDR2, per the germline V gene, are MNHEY and SVGAGI. The CDR3 sequence holds 16 residues, the cysteine and phenylalanine included. The entry retains the CDR3 DNA only, 48 bases that are in frame from base 1. Sample time point, as interpreted from the label and publication: baseline before first vaccination. Vaccinee samples came from UK trials COV001 and COV002, including a single-blind randomized controlled phase 2/3 trial of AZD1222 (ChAdOx1 nCoV-19) in healthy adults. For TCRbeta chain sequencing, PBMC samples from trial participants were taken at day 0 and at day 28 after the second dose. The data originate from a study of T cell responses to AZD1222 COVID-19 vaccine (dated by TCRdb to about 2021). General notes on the study: Because spike-specific TCR depth and breadth did not differ between the two schedules, AZD1222 recipients who got a second dose at roughly 4 weeks were pooled with those who got a second dose at roughly 12 weeks. TCR sequencing covered roughly 230 trial participants: 207 given two doses of AZD1222 and some 25 given two doses of MenACWY control vaccine. Trial participants were enrolled by age into 18-55, 56-69 and 70-plus year subgroups, with around 140, 26 and 57 TCR-sequenced participants respectively. What the authors observed across the whole study: A significant rise in spike-specific TCR breadth and depth was observed after two AZD1222 doses relative to day 0 and relative to MenACWY recipients. Conclusions about previously exposed vaccinees are limited, since just six AZD1222 recipients were seropositive for SARS-CoV-2 at baseline. In the small 56-69-year group, the increase in depth fell short of significance, most likely because of low power. Reportedly, close to half of the unique spike-specific TCRs recognized epitopes lying outside the regions that are mutated in the B.1.351 and B.1.1.7 variants. CD4 TCRs associated with the vaccine covered the entire spike protein, and the dominant responses were in regions 160-218 and 743-854. Because no day 14 peak-response samples were available, repertoires were characterized only after the peak T cell response. Most participants were white British and females outnumbered males, and the authors suggested that clonal diversity may have been underestimated.

The sequencing used peripheral blood, collected on day 0 of AZD1222 vaccination. The origin of this receptor is an adult in good health. The rearrangement combines TRBV6-5 with TRBJ2-2; the D gene could be either TRBD1 or TRBD2, each agreeing at 6 bases. The DNA sequence follows: TGTGCCAGCAGTTACGGGGGGCAGGGCGACACCGGGGAGCTGTTTTTT. Translated, this gives CASSYGGQGDTGELFF.